A single sample is the source of the 32 T cell receptor beta chains below, sequenced in a study of vaccination effects on CD4 cells after COVID-19 (dated by TCRdb to between 2022 and 2023). In the ViraFEST assay, PBMC were stimulated with viral peptide pools, and antigen-specific CD4+ T cell clonotypes were then identified by expansion using TCR sequencing. After 10 days of culture, CD4+ T cells were isolated with the EasySep CD4+ T cell isolation kit. Participants received two doses of either the BNT162b2 or the mRNA-1273 mRNA SARS-CoV-2 vaccine. No antigen has been identified for these receptors. The library came from the immunoSEQ multiplex PCR assay. TCRdb limited this immuneACCESS table to in-frame rearrangements with V and J called. A share of clones is missing; checked studies link under half to unresolved V genes, and the rest is unexplained. In all, the sample holds about 35,000 clones, and roughly 78% of those were seen once. Approximately 1.5% of the sample goes to the ten largest clones.

The sequenced sample was CD4+ T cells from PBMCs cultured with HCoV-NL63 spike peptides, obtained after COVID-19 vaccination. This sample's cell subset or site label indicates: HCoV-NL63 spike overlapping peptide pool stimulation. Source of these receptors: a human donor who received a COVID-19 vaccine. Some clones in this sample may be carry-over from other donors' samples.

This sequence joins TRBV6-2 or TRBV6-3 and TRBJ2-3; TRBD2 is a possible D gene (5 bases). This CDR3 has 16 amino acids. Trimming took 4 bases from V and 4 from J, leaving 18 bases between them. Per germline, CDR1 MNHEY and CDR2 SVGEGT. The CDR3 region is CASSWTYESSADTQYF. The CDR3 DNA follows: TGTGCCAGCAGTTGGACTTACGAGAGTTCCGCAGATACGCAGTATTTT.

This chain uses TRBV4-1 with TRBJ1-2; D is undetermined. The germline V gene has CDR1 MGHRA and CDR2 YSYEKL. Trimming pared 0 bases from V and 7 bases from J, leaving 12 bases between. CDR3 length: 14 residues. The CDR3 is CASSQDRQVSGYTF. The CDR3 nucleotides are TGCGCCAGCAGCCAAGATCGGCAGGTGTCTGGCTACACCTTC.

The rearrangement joins TRBV4-1 to TRBJ2-5, with 12 bases aligning to TRBD1. Germline-derived CDR1 and CDR2 are MGHRA and YSYEKL. The CDR3 runs to 15 residues. The ends lost 4 bases at V and 5 bases at J; junction bases unmatched: 5. As DNA, the CDR3 is TGCGCCAGCAGCCCCGGGGACAGGGGGCTGGAGACCCAGTACTTC. Its translation: CASSPGDRGLETQYF.

The chain couples TRBV24-1 to TRBJ1-5, with D perhaps TRBD1 (5 bases). Germline loops: CDR1 KGHDR, CDR2 SFDVKD. V was shortened by 4 bases and J by 4 bases, with 16 bases between the two germline ends. The CDR3 contains 16 residues. CDR3 nucleotides: TGTGCCACCAGTGACCCCAGCGGGGCTTCTAATCAGCCCCAGCATTTT. As protein: CATSDPSGASNQPQHF.

The gene calls are TRBV6-1 and TRBJ1-2; D might be TRBD1 (5 bases). Germline V gene data show CDR1 as MNHNS and CDR2 as SASEGT. The germline V and J ends were trimmed by 0 bases and 0 bases, with 20 bases remaining between them. CDR3 length: 19 amino acids. CDR3 region: CASSEALTGSLIANYGYTF. The CDR3 bases are TGTGCCAGCAGTGAAGCGCTTACAGGCTCGCTCATAGCTAACTATGGCTACACCTTC.

The chain joins TRBV7-3 to TRBJ2-3, with D tentatively TRBD2 (5 bases). Germline V gene sequence: CDR1 SGHTA, CDR2 FQGTGA. V was pared by 1 base and J by 0 bases, with 11 bases between. This CDR3 is 16 amino acids long. Here the CDR3 reads CASSLMTTLSTDTQYF. Written as DNA, the CDR3 is TGTGCCAGCAGCTTAATGACTACACTTAGCACAGATACGCAGTATTTT.

The chain carries TRBV14 and TRBJ2-3; D not resolved. This CDR3 has 15 residues. Deletions cut 1 base from V and 3 bases from J, with 11 bases between. Germline V gene data show CDR1 as SGHDN and CDR2 as FVKESK. The CDR3 DNA is TGTGCCAGCAGCCAAGGGCGCATAACAACAGATACGCAGTATTTT. Translation gives CASSQGRITTDTQYF.

This chain connects TRBV11-2 to TRBJ2-5; 9 bases agree with TRBD1. The CDR3 extends over 13 amino acids. In germline, CDR1 is SGHAT, CDR2 FQNNGV. Trimming removed 5 bases from V and 4 bases from J; junction bases left unmatched: 2. The CDR3 here is CASSRDRAETQYF. The CDR3 coding sequence is TGTGCCAGCAGCCGGGACAGGGCAGAGACCCAGTACTTC.

This chain uses TRBV11-2 with TRBJ2-5; D is unresolved. The V and J ends lost 5 bases and 7 bases respectively, with 17 bases between them. The CDR3 runs 14 residues. CDR1 is SGHAT, CDR2 FQNNGV, per germline. The CDR3 bases are TGTGCCAGCAGCCCGACAATTACGGACGGGACCCAGTACTTC. This gives the protein CASSPTITDGTQYF.

The J gene is TRBJ1-6, the V gene TRBV5-1; no firm D call. The CDR3 length is 15 residues. The ends were cut back, 5 bases at V and 3 bases at J, with 12 bases in the middle. Looked up from germline, CDR1 is SGHRS and CDR2 is YFSETQ. The CDR3 sequence: CASRKEENYNSPLHF. The CDR3 bases are TGCGCCAGCAGAAAAGAAGAGAACTATAATTCACCCCTCCACTTT.

The chain combines TRBV10-3 with TRBJ2-7, with D possibly matching TRBD1 (5 bases). CDR3 size: 13 residues. Germline V gene lookup returns CDR1 ENHRY and CDR2 SYGVKD. The V and J ends lost 1 base and 9 bases respectively, with 13 bases between them. The CDR3 coding sequence is TGTGCCATCAGTGAGTTCGGCCAGGGTACGCAGTACGTC. Translation: CAISEFGQGTQYV.

The chain couples TRBV14 to TRBJ2-5, with unresolved D. V was cut by 1 base and J by 0 bases, with 6 bases left in between. The germline CDR1 and CDR2 sequences are SGHDN and FVKESK. The CDR3 loop spans 14 amino acids. The CDR3 DNA reads TGTGCCAGCAGCCAAGCAACGTACCAAGAGACCCAGTACTTC. It specifies CASSQATYQETQYF.

The chain employs TRBV19 and TRBJ1-5, with 7 bases matching TRBD1. From germline, CDR1 is LNHDA and CDR2 SQIVND (reference sequence). CDR3 length: 14 residues. After removal of 5 bases from V and 5 bases from J, the junction contained 6 bases not matched to a gene. CDR3 bases: TGTGCCAGTAGTGACAGGGCGACGGATCAGCCCCAGCATTTT. Encoded protein: CASSDRATDQPQHF.

The chain combines TRBV3-1 (or the pseudogene TRBV3-2) with TRBJ2-7, with 7 bases lining up with TRBD2. J was trimmed by 6 bases and V by 3 bases; bases with no gene match: 5. The V gene's germline CDR1 is LGHDT and CDR2 YNNKEL (reference sequence). This CDR3 has 13 amino acids. CDR3 sequence reads: CASSHGRTFEQYV. The CDR3 region has the DNA TGTGCCAGCAGCCACGGGAGGACCTTCGAGCAGTACGTC.

The chain uses TRBV5-1 and TRBJ1-1; TRBD1 aligns across 8 bases. Germline CDR1 SGHRS, CDR2 YFSETQ. The CDR3 contains 15 residues. After removal of 3 bases from V and 6 bases from J, the junction contained 10 bases not matched to a gene. CDR3 amino acids: CASSWETGVDPEAFF. Here the CDR3 DNA reads TGCGCCAGCAGCTGGGAGACAGGGGTGGACCCTGAAGCTTTCTTT.

The rearrangement joins TRBV3-1 (or the pseudogene TRBV3-2) to TRBJ2-2; TRBD2 aligns across 10 bases. The CDR3 consists of 18 residues. V gave up 7 bases and J gave up 2 bases; unmatched junction bases: 13. Germline V CDR1 and CDR2: LGHDT, YNNKEL (reference sequence). This chain's CDR3 is CASTQRDSGGPNTGELFF. The CDR3 bases are TGTGCCAGCACTCAAAGGGATAGCGGGGGGCCCAACACCGGGGAGCTGTTTTTT.

The rearrangement uses TRBV5-1 and TRBJ2-5; TRBD2 matches 12 bases. Germline lookup yields CDR1 SGHRS and CDR2 YFSETQ. CDR3 length: 16 amino acids. The V and J ends lost 4 bases and 5 bases, in that order; junction bases with no gene match: 9. CDR3 region: CASSTRLAGDGETQYF. The CDR3 nucleotides are TGCGCCAGCAGCACACGACTAGCGGGGGACGGGGAGACCCAGTACTTC.

V gene TRBV4-2 combines with J gene TRBJ2-4; TRBD1 matches 11 bases. Germline CDR1 and CDR2: LGHNA and YNFKEQ. CDR3 length equals 21 residues. J gave up 0 bases and V 0 bases, and 13 bases lay outside the gene matches. CDR3 DNA sequence: TGTGCCAGCAGCCAAGATCTCCTCGGACAGGGGGCGGTGCAAGCCAAAAACATTCAGTACTTC. Translated, it gives CASSQDLLGQGAVQAKNIQYF.

The J gene is TRBJ1-2, the V gene TRBV6-1; TRBD1 aligns across 8 bases. V dropped 3 bases and J dropped 2; count of bases not matched to a gene: 17. CDR1 and CDR2 (germline): MNHNS, SASEGT. This CDR3 is 19 amino acids long. CDR3 residues: CASSDPLLRTGLVNYGYTF. The CDR3 bases are TGTGCCAGCAGTGATCCTCTTCTCCGGACAGGGCTGGTAAACTATGGCTACACCTTC.

The chain employs TRBV6-5 and TRBJ1-5; D might be TRBD1 (5 bases). Per germline, CDR1 MNHEY and CDR2 SVGAGI. V was clipped by 10 bases and J by 4 bases, with 17 bases between them. CDR3 length: 14 amino acids. The CDR3 loop reads CATSGDPGNQPQHF. In nucleotides, the CDR3 is TGTGCCACCTCGGGGGACCCTGGTAATCAGCCCCAGCATTTT.

This clone was observed once. The chain recombines TRBV12-3 or TRBV12-4 with TRBJ1-4, with a weak D call TRBD1 (6 bases). This CDR3 comprises 13 residues. The V end was cut by 6 bases, the J end by 5 bases, with 10 bases between. CDR3 coding DNA: TGTGCCAGCAGGCCACAGGGAAATGAAAAACTGTTTTTT. It translates to CASRPQGNEKLFF.

This rearrangement joins TRBV3-1 (or the pseudogene TRBV3-2) to TRBJ1-5; no clear D. This CDR3 comprises 13 residues. The germline V gene encodes CDR1 LGHDT and CDR2 YNNKEL (reference sequence). Trimming removed 4 bases from V and 2 bases from J, with 6 bases in between. CDR3 amino acids: CASSRQGNQPQHF. The CDR3 nucleotides read TGTGCCAGCAGCCGGCAGGGCAATCAGCCCCAGCATTTT.

This rearrangement joins TRBV10-2 to TRBJ2-3, with unresolved D. Trimming shortened V by 6 bases and J by 4 bases, and 8 bases separated the two germline ends. Germline V lookup: CDR1 WSHSY, CDR2 SAAADI. CDR3 length equals 12 residues. The CDR3 nucleotides are TGCGCCAGCAGCCCCGTGGCAGATACGCAGTATTTT. It encodes CASSPVADTQYF.

V gene TRBV11-1 combines with J gene TRBJ1-6; no firm D call. Germline V gene data show CDR1 as SGHAT and CDR2 as FQDESV (reference sequence). The CDR3 loop spans 14 amino acids. Trimming stripped 3 bases from V and 8 bases from J, with 11 bases between. CDR3 region: CASSFKTADSPLHF. The DNA of the CDR3 is TGTGCCAGCAGCTTCAAAACAGCTGATTCACCCCTCCACTTT. Filled out from reference TRBV11-1 and TRBJ1-6, the complete variable domain reads EAEVAQSPRYKITEKSQAVAFWCDPISGHATLYWYRQILGQGPELLVQFQDESVVDDSQLPKDRFSAERLKGVDSTLKIQPAELGDSAMYLCASSFKTADSPLHFGNGTRLTVT.

DNA of the CDR3: TGTGCCTGGAGTGGGAGTAGCAATCAGCCCCAGCATTTT. Protein sequence: CAWSGSSNQPQHF. V usage is TRBV30 and J usage is TRBJ1-5; no firm D call. CDR3 length: 13 residues. V was clipped by 1 base and J by 0 bases, with 4 bases between them. The V gene's germline CDR1 is GTSNPN and CDR2 SVGIG (reference sequence). Drawing the rest from reference TRBV30 and TRBJ1-5, the complete variable domain is SQTIHQWPATLVQPVGSPLSLECTVEGTSNPNLYWYRQAAGRGLQLLFYSVGIGQISSEVPQNLSASRPQDRQFILSSKKLLLSDSGFYLCAWSGSSNQPQHFGDGTRLSIL.

The gene calls are TRBV9 and TRBJ2-1, with 9 bases fitting TRBD2. CDR3 length equals 18 residues. CDR1 is SGDLS, CDR2 YYNGEE, per germline. V shed 0 bases and J 4 bases; nucleotides not matched to a gene: 11. The CDR3 sequence is CASSVGFSGGDSYNEQFF. The CDR3 DNA reads TGTGCCAGCAGCGTAGGGTTTAGCGGGGGCGATTCATACAATGAGCAGTTCTTC.

The chain links TRBV12-3 or TRBV12-4 to TRBJ2-6; D gene unclear. CDR3 length equals 13 residues. V lost 8 bases to trimming and J lost 4 bases, with 9 bases between them. CDR3 protein: CASYRPGANVLTF. Here the CDR3 DNA reads TGTGCCAGCTACCGCCCCGGGGCCAACGTCCTGACTTTC.

The chain links TRBV5-1 to TRBJ2-3; 8 nucleotides match TRBD2. The germline gives CDR1 SGHRS, CDR2 YFSETQ. This CDR3 region has 13 residues. The junction had 2 bases not matched to a gene; V was cut back by 3 bases and J by 5 bases. The CDR3 DNA sequence: TGCGCCAGCAGCTCCAGCGGGGGAGATACGCAGTATTTT. It specifies CASSSSGGDTQYF.

This clone showed up just a few times. This chain uses TRBV24-1 with TRBJ2-7; D is possibly TRBD1 or TRBD2 (5 bases each). The CDR3 is 15 residues long. Germline V gives CDR1 KGHDR, CDR2 SFDVKD. Trimming cost V 10 bases and J 2 bases, with 20 bases left between them. The CDR3: CATNHCGTGPYEQYV. Here the CDR3 DNA reads TGTGCCACGAATCATTGTGGGACGGGACCCTACGAGCAGTACGTC.

This chain uses TRBV7-2 with TRBJ1-3, with D unclear. Germline V CDR1 and CDR2: SGHTA, FQGNSA. V was trimmed by 5 bases and J by 0 bases, leaving 14 bases between them. The CDR3 extends over 16 amino acids. CDR3 DNA sequence: TGTGCCAGCAGCGGCTGGAGGCGGAGCTCTGGAAACACCATATATTTT. It encodes CASSGWRRSSGNTIYF.

The chain employs TRBV5-1 and TRBJ1-1; D remains unclear. V was shortened by 4 bases and J by 5 bases, with 21 bases between the two germline ends. This CDR3 has 16 amino acids. The V gene's germline CDR1 is SGHRS and CDR2 YFSETQ. CDR3 sequence (DNA): TGCGCCAGCAGCAAGATAGAGCGTGGGTTTGGGACTGAAGCTTTCTTT. Translating it yields CASSKIERGFGTEAFF.

This chain joins TRBV6-2 or TRBV6-3 and TRBJ1-2, with D unresolved. This CDR3 contains 13 residues. The ends were cut back, 6 bases at V and 3 bases at J, with 11 bases in the middle. Germline lookup yields CDR1 MNHEY and CDR2 SVGEGT. CDR3 in amino acids: CASSSTNDYGYTF. The CDR3 nucleotides are TGTGCCAGCAGCTCGACAAACGACTATGGCTACACCTTC.